This T cell receptor beta chain was obtained from a study of T cell changes during pregnancy in multiple sclerosis. Between the trimmed V and J ends, which lost 7 bases and 3 bases, there was a span of 12 bases. The germline CDR1 and CDR2 sequences are MNHNS and SASEGT. The CDR3 sequence is 14 residues long. This table comes from immunoSEQ multiplex PCR, and its TCRdb copy is limited to in-frame clones, with some not included. The table records about 60,000 clones, about 91% of them present only once. The chain is built from TRBV6-1 and TRBJ2-2; D not certain. The clonotype originates from a female donor with multiple sclerosis, enrolled in a pregnancy study. Sequenced material: CD4+ T cells from peripheral blood mononuclear cells, taken in the first trimester of pregnancy. The CDR3 sequence: CASTQKQHTGELFF. CDR3 nucleotides: TGTGCCAGCACCCAGAAACAGCACACCGGGGAGCTGTTTTTT.